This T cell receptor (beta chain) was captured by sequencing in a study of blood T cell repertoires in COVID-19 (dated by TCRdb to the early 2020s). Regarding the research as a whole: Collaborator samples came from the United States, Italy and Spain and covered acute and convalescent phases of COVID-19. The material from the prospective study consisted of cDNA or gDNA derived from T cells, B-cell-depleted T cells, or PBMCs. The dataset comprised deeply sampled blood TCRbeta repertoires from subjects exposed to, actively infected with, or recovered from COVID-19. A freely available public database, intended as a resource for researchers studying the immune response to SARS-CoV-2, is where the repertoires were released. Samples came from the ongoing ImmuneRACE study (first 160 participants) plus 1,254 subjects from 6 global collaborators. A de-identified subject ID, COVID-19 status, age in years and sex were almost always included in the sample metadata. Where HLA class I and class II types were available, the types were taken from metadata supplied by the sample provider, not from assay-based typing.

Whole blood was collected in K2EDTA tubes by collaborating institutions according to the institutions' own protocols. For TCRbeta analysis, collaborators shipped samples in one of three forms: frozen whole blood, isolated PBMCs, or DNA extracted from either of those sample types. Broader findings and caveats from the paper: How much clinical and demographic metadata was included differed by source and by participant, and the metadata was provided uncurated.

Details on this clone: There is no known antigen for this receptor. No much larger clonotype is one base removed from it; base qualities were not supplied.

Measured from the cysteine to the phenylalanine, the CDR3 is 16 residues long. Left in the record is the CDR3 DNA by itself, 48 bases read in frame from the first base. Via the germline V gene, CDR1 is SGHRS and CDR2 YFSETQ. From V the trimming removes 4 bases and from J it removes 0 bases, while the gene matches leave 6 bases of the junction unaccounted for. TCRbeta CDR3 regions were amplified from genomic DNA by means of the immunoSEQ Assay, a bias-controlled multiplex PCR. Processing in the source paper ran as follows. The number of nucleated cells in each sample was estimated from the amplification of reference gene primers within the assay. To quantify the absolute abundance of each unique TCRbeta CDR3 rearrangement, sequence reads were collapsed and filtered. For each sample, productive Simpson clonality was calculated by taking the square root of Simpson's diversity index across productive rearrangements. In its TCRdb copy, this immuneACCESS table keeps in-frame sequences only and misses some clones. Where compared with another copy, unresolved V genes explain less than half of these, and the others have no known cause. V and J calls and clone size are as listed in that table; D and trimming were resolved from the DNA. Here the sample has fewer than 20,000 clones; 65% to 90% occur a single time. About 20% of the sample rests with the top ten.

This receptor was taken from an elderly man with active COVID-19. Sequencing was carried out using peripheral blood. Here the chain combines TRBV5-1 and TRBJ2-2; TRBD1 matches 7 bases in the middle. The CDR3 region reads CASSGKTGSNTGELFF. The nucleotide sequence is TGCGCCAGCAGCGGAAAGACAGGGTCGAACACCGGGGAGCTGTTTTTT. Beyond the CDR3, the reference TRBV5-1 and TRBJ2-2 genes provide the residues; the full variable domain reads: KAGVTQTPRYLIKTRGQQVTLSCSPISGHRSVSWYQQTPGQGLQFLFEYFSETQRNKGNFPGRFSGRQFSNSRSEMNVSTLELGDSALYLCASSGKTGSNTGELFFGEGSRLTVL.